Listed below are T cell receptor beta chains from one sample, sequenced in a study of identical twins. TCRdb re-derived calls from the 5' RACE reads in MiXCR, one entry per CDR3 protein. Here the sample spans some 570,000 distinct CDR3 sequences, under 25% being singletons. The same sample was also used in a study of yellow fever vaccine responses in identical twins.

Material: CD4+ T cells sorted from blood. These receptors came from a young woman in good health. The conserved cysteine and the conserved F or W are not part of the CDR3 here. D genes are given only for firm matches. The listing skips clone size in some rows; elsewhere it reads once, few, many or a size class.

-	-	TRBV2	TRBJ1-2	ASSVSGARLLNYGYT
few	-	TRBV4-1	TRBJ2-7	ASSQGAGAKAHEQY
-	-	TRBV10-3	TRBJ1-6	AISGGGNSPLH
few	-	TRBV12-3/TRBV12-4	TRBJ2-5	ASSLGPPGRQETQY
few	-	TRBV4-2	TRBJ2-3	ASSQASDGQY
few	TRBD2	TRBV28	TRBJ2-7	ASSPGLAGGIYEQY
-	TRBD1	TRBV20-1	TRBJ2-3	SAQTGVGDTQY
-	TRBD2	TRBV7-3	TRBJ2-3	ASSSGLAATDTQY
few	-	TRBV6-5	TRBJ1-2	ASSYSDTGKYGYT
few	-	TRBV6-1	TRBJ1-6	ASSQGTWNSPLH
few	-	TRBV15	TRBJ1-5	ATSRGGGSNQPQH
few	-	TRBV6-1	TRBJ2-4	ASSTTVTIAKNIQY
-	TRBD2	TRBV5-4	TRBJ2-1	ASSLATREGSEQF
-	-	TRBV28	TRBJ1-3	ASSEGVGGNTIY
-	TRBD2	TRBV7-8	TRBJ2-2	ASSLRASDSGGAGELF
few	TRBD2	TRBV20-1	TRBJ2-1	SARGTAGGSYNEQF
-	-	TRBV2	TRBJ2-4	ASSESTSSGVIQY
-	TRBD1	TRBV11-1	TRBJ2-6	ASSFTPLTGAGANVLT
-	-	TRBV7-2	TRBJ2-5	ASSPQRTQETQY
few	-	TRBV3-1	TRBJ2-7	ASSHSRGNSNEQY
few	TRBD1	TRBV6-5	TRBJ1-1	ASSYEGAYTEAF
few	TRBD2	TRBV11-2	TRBJ2-5	ASSPNDLAGGETQY
-	TRBD2	TRBV5-1	TRBJ2-1	ASSSGLANFGGQF
-	TRBD2	TRBV10-3	TRBJ2-3	AIAPVAGVGDTQY
-	TRBD1	TRBV5-1	TRBJ1-4	ASSLDPGTATNEKLF
-	-	TRBV20-1	TRBJ2-3	SARVRDTQY
few	TRBD2	TRBV5-1	TRBJ2-7	ASSLASTSGLYEQY
-	TRBD1	TRBV11-2	TRBJ1-1	ASSSTTGQVYFEAF
-	TRBD1	TRBV24-1	TRBJ2-1	ATSGTPGQVNNEQF
few	TRBD1	TRBV19	TRBJ1-2	ASSLRDSGNYGYT
few	-	TRBV4-1	TRBJ1-6	ASSQVRDYSSSPLH
few	TRBD1	TRBV5-1	TRBJ2-3	ASSLGTGDFTDTQY
few	-	TRBV5-1	TRBJ2-1	ASSLGTVANEQF
few	-	TRBV4-2	TRBJ2-5	ASSQGTRQETQY
-	TRBD2	TRBV10-3	TRBJ2-3	AISESRSGTPDTQY
once	TRBD2	TRBV7-2	TRBJ2-7	ASSQHSGTGVHEQY
-	-	TRBV18	TRBJ2-7	ASSTTWVPYEQY
-	-	TRBV12-5	TRBJ2-3	ASGPVFGAKKNRTDTQY
few	-	TRBV29-1	TRBJ2-2	SVEDTGRGNTGELF
-	-	TRBV5-1	TRBJ2-1	ASSFRDTGYNEQF
-	TRBD2	TRBV20-1	TRBJ2-7	SASPSRRELYEQY
-	-	TRBV5-4	TRBJ2-3	ASSLGYQGGDTQY
few	-	TRBV12-3/TRBV12-4	TRBJ2-3	ASRKGVTQY